This T cell receptor (beta chain) came from a study of T-cell reconstitution after alpha-beta-depleted transplantation in children. Whole-study findings and limits: The authors attributed T-cell counts and diversity one year after transplant mostly to newly produced T cells. Surviving thymic progenitors and recipient T cells were the source of high TCRbeta diversity at day 60 in some patients. Alpha-beta T cells present about two months after transplant were reported to originate from several hundred expanded graft clones.

The length of the CDR3 is 13 residues. CDR1 and CDR2 from the germline V gene are LGHDT and YNNKEL (reference sequence). This clonotype has a count of ten or more. The antigen is not known. One junction end does not reproduce the germline sequence, and a read error may be involved. A library of TCRbeta sequences, prepared with unique molecular identifiers, was generated. TCRdb reprocessed the PCR reads with MiXCR, giving one entry per CDR3 protein. Here the sample spans 580,000 or so distinct CDR3 sequences, under 25% being singletons. The sequenced sample was PBMCs, mostly from graft donor cells, obtained 360 days after TCRalphabeta/CD19-depleted stem cell transplant. The V and J genes are TRBV3-1 and TRBJ2-1, with a tentative D call TRBD2 (6 bases). The TCR originated in a boy in the first two years of life who had a stem cell transplant for acute myeloid leukemia, so the T cells may come from the graft donor. The CDR3 sequence: CASSRGAYDEQFF. In nucleotides, the CDR3 is TGTGCCAGCAGCCGCGGGGCCTACGATGAGCAGTTCTTC.